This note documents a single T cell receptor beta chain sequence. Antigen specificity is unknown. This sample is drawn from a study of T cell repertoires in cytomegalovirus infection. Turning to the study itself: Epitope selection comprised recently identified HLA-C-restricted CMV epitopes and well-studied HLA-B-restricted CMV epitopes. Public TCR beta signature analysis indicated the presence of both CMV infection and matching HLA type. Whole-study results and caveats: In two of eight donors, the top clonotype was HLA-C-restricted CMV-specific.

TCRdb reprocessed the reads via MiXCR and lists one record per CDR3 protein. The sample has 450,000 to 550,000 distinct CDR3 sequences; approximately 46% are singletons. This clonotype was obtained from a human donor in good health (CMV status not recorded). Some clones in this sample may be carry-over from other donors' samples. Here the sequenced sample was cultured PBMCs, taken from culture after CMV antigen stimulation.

CDR3 residues: CASHWGDTGELFF. The CDR3 DNA reads as TGTGCCAGCCATTGGGGTGACACCGGGGAGCTGTTTTTT. This chain connects TRBV5-6 to TRBJ2-2; D gene uncertain. The germline V gene has CDR1 SGHDT and CDR2 YYEEEE. V was clipped by 7 bases and J by 3 bases, with 10 bases between them. The CDR3 length is 13 residues.